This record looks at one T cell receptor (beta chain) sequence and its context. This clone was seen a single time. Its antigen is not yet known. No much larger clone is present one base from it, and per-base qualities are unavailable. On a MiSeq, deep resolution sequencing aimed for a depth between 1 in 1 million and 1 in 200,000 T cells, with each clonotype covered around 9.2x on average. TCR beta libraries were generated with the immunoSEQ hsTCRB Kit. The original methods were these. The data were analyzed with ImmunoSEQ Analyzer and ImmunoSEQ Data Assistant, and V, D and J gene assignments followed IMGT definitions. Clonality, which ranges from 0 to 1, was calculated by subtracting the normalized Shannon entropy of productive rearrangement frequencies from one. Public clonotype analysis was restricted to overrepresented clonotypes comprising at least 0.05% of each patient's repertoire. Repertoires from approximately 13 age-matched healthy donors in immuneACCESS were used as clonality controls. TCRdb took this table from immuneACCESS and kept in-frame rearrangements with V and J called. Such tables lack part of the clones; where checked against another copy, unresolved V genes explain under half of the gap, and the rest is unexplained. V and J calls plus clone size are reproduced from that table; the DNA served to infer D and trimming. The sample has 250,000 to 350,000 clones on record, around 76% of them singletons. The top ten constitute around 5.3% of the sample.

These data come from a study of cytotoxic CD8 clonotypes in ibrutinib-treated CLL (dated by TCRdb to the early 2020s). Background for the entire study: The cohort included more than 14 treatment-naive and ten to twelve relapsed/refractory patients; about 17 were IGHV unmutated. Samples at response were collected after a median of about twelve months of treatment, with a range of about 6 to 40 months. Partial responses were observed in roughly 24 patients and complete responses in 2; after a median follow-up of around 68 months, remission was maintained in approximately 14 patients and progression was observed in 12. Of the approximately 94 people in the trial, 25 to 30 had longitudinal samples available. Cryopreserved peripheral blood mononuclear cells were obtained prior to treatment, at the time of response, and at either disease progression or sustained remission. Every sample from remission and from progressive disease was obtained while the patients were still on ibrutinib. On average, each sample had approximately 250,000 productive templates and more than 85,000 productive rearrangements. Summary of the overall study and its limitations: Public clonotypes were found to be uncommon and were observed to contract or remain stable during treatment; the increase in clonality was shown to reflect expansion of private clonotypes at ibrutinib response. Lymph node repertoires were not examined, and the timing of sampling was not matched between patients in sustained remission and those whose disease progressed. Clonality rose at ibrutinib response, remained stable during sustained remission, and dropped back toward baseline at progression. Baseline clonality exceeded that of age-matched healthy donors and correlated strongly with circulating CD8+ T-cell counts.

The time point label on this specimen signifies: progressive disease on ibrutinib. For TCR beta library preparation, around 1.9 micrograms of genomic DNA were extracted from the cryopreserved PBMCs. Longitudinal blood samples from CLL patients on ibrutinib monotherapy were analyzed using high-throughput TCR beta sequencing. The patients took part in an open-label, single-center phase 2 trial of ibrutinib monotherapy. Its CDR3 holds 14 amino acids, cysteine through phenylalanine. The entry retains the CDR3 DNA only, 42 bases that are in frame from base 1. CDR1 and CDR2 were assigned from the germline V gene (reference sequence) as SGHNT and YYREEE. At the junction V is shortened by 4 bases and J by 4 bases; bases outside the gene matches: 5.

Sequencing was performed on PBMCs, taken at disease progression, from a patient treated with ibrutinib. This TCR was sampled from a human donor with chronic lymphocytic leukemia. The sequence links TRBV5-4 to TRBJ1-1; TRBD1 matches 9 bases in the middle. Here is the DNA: TGTGCCAGCAGCCCTGGGACAGGGCCCACTGAAGCTTTCTTT. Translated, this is CASSPGTGPTEAFF.